The T cell receptor beta chain described here comes from a study of chemoradiotherapy in HPV16-positive cancers. Study-level points and caveats: Only a couple of HPV16-positive patients supplied the functional HPV-specificity definition.

The CDR3 runs 16 residues. Per germline, CDR1 SGDLS and CDR2 YYNGEE. Losses at the gene ends were 4 bases for V and 2 bases for J; bases not matched to a gene: 5. The assay was immunoSEQ multiplex PCR, and TCRdb's table has in-frame clones only and misses some. The table has 35,000 to 45,000 clones, around 76% seen once. To note about this clone: Its antigen is unidentified.

J is TRBJ2-3 and V is TRBV9; 12 bases align to TRBD2. The clonotype comes from a human donor with HPV-associated anogenital cancer. This material consisted of blood, taken from a patient who underwent chemoradiotherapy. The CDR3 sequence is CASSPGLAGYTDTQYF. The DNA for the CDR3 is TGTGCCAGCAGCCCAGGACTAGCGGGGTACACAGATACGCAGTATTTT.